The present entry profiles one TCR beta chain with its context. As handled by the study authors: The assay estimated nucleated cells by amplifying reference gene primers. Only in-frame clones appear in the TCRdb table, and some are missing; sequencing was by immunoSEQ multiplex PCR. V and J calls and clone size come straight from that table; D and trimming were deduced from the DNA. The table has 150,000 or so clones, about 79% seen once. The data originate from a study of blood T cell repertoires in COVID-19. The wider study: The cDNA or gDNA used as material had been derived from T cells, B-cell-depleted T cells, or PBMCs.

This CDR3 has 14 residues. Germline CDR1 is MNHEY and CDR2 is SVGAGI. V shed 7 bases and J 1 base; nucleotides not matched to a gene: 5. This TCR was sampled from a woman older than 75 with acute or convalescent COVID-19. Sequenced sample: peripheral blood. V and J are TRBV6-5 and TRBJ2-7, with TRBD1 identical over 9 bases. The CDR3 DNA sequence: TGTGCCAGCAAACCGGGACAGGGTTCCTACGAGCAGTACTTC. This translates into CASKPGQGSYEQYF.